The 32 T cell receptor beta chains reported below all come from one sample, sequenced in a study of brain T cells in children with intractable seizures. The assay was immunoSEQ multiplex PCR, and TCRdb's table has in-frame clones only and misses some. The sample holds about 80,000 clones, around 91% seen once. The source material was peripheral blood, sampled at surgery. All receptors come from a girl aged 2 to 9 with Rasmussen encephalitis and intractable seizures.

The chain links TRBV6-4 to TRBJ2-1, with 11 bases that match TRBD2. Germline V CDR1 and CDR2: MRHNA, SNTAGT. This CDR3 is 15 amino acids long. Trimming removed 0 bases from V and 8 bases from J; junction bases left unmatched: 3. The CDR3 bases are TGTGCCAGCAGTGACTCTAGCGGGGGGGCAGATGAGCAGTTCTTC. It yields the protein CASSDSSGGADEQFF.

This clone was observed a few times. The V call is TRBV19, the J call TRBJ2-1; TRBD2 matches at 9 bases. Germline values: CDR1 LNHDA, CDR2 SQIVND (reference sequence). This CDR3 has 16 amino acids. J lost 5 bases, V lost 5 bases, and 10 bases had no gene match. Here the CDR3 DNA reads TGTGCCAGTAGTCCCTCGGGACTAGCTTTAAACAATGAGCAGTTCTTC. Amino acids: CASSPSGLALNNEQFF.

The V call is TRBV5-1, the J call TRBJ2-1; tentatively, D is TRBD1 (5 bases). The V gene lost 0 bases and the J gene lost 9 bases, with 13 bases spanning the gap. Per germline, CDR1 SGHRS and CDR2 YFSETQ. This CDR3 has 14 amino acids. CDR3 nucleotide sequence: TGCGCCAGCAGCTTGGTTTCAGGGTTTGGTGAGCAGTTCTTC. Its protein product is CASSLVSGFGEQFF.

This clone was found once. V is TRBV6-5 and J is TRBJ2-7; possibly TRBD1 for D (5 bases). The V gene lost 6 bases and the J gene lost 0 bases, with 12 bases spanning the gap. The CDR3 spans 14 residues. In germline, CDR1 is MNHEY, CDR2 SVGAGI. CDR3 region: CASRQQAFSYEQYF. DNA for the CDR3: TGTGCCAGCAGGCAACAGGCTTTCTCCTACGAGCAGTACTTC.

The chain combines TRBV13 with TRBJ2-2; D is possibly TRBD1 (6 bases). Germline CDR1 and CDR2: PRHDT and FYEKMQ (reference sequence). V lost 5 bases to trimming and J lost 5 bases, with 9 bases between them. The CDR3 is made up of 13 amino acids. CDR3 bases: TGTGCCAGCAGCGCTACAGGGACCGGGGAGCTGTTTTTT. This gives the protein CASSATGTGELFF. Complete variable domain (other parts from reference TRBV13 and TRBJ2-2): AAGVIQSPRHLIKEKRETATLKCYPIPRHDTVYWYQQGPGQDPQFLISFYEKMQSDKGSIPDRFSAQQFSDYHSELNMSSLELGDSALYFCASSATGTGELFFGEGSRLTVL.

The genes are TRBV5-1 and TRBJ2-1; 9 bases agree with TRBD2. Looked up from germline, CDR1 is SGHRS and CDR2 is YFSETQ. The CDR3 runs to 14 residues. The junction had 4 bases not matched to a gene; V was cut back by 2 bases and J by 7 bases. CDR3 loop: CASSFPGLANEQFF. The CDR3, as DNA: TGCGCCAGCAGCTTCCCGGGACTAGCAAATGAGCAGTTCTTC.

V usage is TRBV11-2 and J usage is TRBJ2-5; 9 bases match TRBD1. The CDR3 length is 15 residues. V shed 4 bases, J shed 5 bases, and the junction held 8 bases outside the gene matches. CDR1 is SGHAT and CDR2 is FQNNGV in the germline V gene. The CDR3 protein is CASSSPSGTGETQYF. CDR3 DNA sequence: TGTGCCAGCAGCTCCCCCTCAGGGACAGGGGAGACCCAGTACTTC. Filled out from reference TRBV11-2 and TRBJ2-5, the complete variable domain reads EAGVAQSPRYKIIEKRQSVAFWCNPISGHATLYWYQQILGQGPKLLIQFQNNGVVDDSQLPKDRFSAERLKGVDSTLKIQPAKLEDSAVYLCASSSPSGTGETQYFGPGTRLLVL.

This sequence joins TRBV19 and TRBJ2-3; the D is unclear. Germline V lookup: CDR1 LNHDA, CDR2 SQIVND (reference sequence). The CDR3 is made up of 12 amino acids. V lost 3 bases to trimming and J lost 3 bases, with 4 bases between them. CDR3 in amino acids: CASSIQTDTQYF. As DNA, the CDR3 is TGTGCCAGTAGTATTCAAACAGATACGCAGTATTTT.

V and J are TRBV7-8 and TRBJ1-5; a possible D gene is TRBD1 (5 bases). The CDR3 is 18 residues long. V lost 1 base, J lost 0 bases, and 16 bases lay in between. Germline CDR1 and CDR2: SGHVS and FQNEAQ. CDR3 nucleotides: TGTGCCAGCAGCTTAGATCCCACGGGGCGGAATAGCAATCAGCCCCAGCATTTT. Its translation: CASSLDPTGRNSNQPQHF. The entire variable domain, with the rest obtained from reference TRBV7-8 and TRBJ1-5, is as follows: GAGVSQSPRYKVAKRGQDVALRCDPISGHVSLFWYQQALGQGPEFLTYFQNEAQLDKSGLPSDRFFAERPEGSVSTLKIQRTQQEDSAVYLCASSLDPTGRNSNQPQHFGDGTRLSIL.

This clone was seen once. The CDR3 region is CASSLVQAGEYNEQFF. The DNA for the CDR3 is TGTGCCAGCAGCTTAGTCCAAGCGGGAGAGTACAATGAGCAGTTCTTC. V and J are TRBV11-3 and TRBJ2-1; 8 bases line up with TRBD2. In germline, CDR1 is SGHNT, CDR2 YENEEA. The CDR3 loop spans 16 amino acids. The ends lost 1 base at V and 4 bases at J; junction bases unmatched: 6.

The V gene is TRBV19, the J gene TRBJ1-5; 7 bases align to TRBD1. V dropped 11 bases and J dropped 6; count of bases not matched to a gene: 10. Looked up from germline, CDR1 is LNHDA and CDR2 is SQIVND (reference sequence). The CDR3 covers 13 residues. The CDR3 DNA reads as TGTGCCGGGAGGGGACAGAAGTCTCAGCCCCAGCATTTT. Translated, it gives CAGRGQKSQPQHF. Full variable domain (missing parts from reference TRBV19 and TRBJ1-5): DGGITQSPKYLFRKEGQNVTLSCEQNLNHDAMYWYRQDPGQGLRLIYYSQIVNDFQKGDIAEGYSVSREKKESFPLTVTSAQKNPTAFYLCAGRGQKSQPQHFGDGTRLSIL.

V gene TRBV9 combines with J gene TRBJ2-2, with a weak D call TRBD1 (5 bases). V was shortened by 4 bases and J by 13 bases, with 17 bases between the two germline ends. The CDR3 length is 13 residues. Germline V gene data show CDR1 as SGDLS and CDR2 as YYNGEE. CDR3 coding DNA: TGTGCCAGCAGCCTAAACTCGCCACAGGTGCTGTTTTTT. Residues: CASSLNSPQVLFF.

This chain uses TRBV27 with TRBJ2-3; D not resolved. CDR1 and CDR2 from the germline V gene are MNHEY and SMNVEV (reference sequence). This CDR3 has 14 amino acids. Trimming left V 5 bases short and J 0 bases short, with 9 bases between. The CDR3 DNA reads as TGTGCCAGCAGTCGGACGGCTAGCACAGATACGCAGTATTTT. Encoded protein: CASSRTASTDTQYF.

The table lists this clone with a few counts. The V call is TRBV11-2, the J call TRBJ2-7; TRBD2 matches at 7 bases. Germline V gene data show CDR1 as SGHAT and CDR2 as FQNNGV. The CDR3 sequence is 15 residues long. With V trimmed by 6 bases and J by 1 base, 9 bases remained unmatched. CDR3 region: CASSSAGTISYEQYF. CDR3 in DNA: TGTGCCAGCAGTTCCGCCGGGACTATATCCTACGAGCAGTACTTC.

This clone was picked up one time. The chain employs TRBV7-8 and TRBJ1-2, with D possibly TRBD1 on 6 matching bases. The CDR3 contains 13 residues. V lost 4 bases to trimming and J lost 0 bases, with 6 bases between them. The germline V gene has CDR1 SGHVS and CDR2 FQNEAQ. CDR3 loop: CASSWDTNYGYTF. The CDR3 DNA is TGTGCCAGCAGCTGGGACACTAACTATGGCTACACCTTC.

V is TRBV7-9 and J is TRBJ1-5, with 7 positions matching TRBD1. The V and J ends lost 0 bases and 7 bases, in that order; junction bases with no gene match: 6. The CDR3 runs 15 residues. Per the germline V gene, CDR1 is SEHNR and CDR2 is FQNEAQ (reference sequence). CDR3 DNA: TGTGCCAGCAGCTTAGCAGGGGGCTTCGGCCAGCCCCAGCATTTT. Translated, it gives CASSLAGGFGQPQHF.

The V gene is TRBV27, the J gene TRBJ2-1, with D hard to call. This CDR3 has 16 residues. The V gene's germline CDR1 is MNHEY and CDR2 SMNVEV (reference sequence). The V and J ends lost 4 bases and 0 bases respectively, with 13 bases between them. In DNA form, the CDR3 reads TGTGCCAGCAGTTCCGACGGCGCCAGCTCCTACAATGAGCAGTTCTTC. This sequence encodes CASSSDGASSYNEQFF.

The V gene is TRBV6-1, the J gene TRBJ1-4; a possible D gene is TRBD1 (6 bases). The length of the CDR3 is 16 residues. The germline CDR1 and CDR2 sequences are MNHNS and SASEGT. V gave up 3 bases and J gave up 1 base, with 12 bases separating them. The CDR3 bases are TGTGCCAGCAGTGACTTGAGGGGGAGAACTAATGAAAAACTGTTTTTT. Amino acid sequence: CASSDLRGRTNEKLFF.

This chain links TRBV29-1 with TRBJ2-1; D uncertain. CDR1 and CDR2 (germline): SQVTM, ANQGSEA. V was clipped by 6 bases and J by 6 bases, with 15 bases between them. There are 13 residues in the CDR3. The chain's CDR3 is CSVANRLTNEQFF. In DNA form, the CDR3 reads TGCAGCGTCGCCAATAGGCTGACCAATGAGCAGTTCTTC.

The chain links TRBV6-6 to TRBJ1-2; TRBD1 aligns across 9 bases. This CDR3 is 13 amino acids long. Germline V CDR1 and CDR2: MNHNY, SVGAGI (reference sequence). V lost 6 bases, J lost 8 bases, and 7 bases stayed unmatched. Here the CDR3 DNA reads TGTGCCAGCAGAGCTTACAGGGGGCAAGGCTACACCTTC. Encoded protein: CASRAYRGQGYTF.

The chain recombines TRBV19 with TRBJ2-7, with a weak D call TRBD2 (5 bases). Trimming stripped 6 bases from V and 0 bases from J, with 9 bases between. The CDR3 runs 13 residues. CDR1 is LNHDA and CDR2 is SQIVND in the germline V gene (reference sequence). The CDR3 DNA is TGTGCCAGTAGCCCCGGGATCTCCTACGAGCAGTACTTC. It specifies CASSPGISYEQYF.

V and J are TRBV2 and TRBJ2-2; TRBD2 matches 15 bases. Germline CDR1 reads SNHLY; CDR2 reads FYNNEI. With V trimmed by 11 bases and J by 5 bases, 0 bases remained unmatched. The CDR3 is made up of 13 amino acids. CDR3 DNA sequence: TGTGCCGGGACTAGCGGGAGGACCGGGGAGCTGTTTTTT. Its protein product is CAGTSGRTGELFF.

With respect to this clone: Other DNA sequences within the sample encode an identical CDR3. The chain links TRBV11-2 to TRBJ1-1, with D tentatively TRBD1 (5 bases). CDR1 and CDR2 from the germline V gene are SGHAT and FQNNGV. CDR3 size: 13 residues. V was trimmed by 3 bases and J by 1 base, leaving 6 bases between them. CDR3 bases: TGTGCCAGCAGCTTGGGGCGGAACACTGAAGCTTTCTTT. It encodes CASSLGRNTEAFF. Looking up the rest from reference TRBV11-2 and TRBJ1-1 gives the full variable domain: EAGVAQSPRYKIIEKRQSVAFWCNPISGHATLYWYQQILGQGPKLLIQFQNNGVVDDSQLPKDRFSAERLKGVDSTLKIQPAKLEDSAVYLCASSLGRNTEAFFGQGTRLTVV.

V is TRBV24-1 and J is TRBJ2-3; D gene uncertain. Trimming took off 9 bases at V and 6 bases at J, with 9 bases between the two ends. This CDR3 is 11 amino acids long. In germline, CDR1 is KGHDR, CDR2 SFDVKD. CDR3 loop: CATSGGDTQYF. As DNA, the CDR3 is TGTGCCACCTCTGGTGGGGATACGCAGTATTTT.

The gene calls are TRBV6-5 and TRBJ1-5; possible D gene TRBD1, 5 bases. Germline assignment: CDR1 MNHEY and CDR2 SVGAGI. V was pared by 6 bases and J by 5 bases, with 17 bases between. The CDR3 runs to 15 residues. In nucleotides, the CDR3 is TGTGCCAGCAGCCTAGTGGCAGGGAGACATCAGCCCCAGCATTTT. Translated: CASSLVAGRHQPQHF.

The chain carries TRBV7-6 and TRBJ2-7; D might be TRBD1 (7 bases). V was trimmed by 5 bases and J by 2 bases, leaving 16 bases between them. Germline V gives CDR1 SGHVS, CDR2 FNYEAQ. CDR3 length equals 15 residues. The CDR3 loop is CASSSPRDRPYEQYF. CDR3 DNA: TGTGCCAGCAGCAGCCCGCGGGACAGACCCTACGAGCAGTACTTC.

CDR3 loop: CAWRSGTGYEKLFF. CDR3 nucleotide sequence: TGTGCCTGGAGGTCCGGGACAGGGTATGAAAAACTGTTTTTT. The chain couples TRBV30 to TRBJ1-4; 9 bases are a match to TRBD1. Trimming removed 3 bases from V and 6 bases from J; junction bases left unmatched: 5. Per the germline V gene, CDR1 is GTSNPN and CDR2 is SVGIG (reference sequence). This CDR3 has 14 amino acids.

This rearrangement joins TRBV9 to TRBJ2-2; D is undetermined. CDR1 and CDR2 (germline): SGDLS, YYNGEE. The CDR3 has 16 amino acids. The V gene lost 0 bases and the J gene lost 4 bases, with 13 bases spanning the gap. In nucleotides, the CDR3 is TGTGCCAGCAGCGTAGGGTTGGGAACCGGCACCGGGGAGCTGTTTTTT. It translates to CASSVGLGTGTGELFF.

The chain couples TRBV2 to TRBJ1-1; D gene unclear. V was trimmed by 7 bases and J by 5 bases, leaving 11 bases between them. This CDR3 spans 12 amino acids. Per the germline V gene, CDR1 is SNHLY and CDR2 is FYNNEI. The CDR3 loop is CASTVDKTEAFF. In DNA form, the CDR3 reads TGTGCCAGCACTGTAGACAAAACTGAAGCTTTCTTT.

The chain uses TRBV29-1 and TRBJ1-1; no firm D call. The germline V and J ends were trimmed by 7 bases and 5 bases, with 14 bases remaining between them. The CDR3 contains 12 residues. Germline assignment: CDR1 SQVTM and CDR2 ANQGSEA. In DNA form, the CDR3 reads TGCAGCGGTACCAGCGGATGGACTGAAGCTTTCTTT. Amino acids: CSGTSGWTEAFF.

As DNA, the CDR3 is TGTGCCAGCAGCCAAGACAGGGTGAACACTGAAGCTTTCTTT. Protein product: CASSQDRVNTEAFF. This chain links TRBV3-1 (or the pseudogene TRBV3-2) with TRBJ1-1; a weak D match, TRBD1 (5 bases). V lost 0 bases and J 0 bases, leaving 5 bases between the germline ends. Germline-derived CDR1 and CDR2 are LGHDT and YNNKEL (reference sequence). The CDR3 totals 14 residues.

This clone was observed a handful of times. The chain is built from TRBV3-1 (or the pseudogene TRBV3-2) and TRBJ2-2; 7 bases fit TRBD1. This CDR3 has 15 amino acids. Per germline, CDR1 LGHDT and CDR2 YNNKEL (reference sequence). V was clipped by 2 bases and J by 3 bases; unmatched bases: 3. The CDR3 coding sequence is TGTGCCAGCAGCCAAACACAGGGGTACACCGGGGAGCTGTTTTTT. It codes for CASSQTQGYTGELFF.